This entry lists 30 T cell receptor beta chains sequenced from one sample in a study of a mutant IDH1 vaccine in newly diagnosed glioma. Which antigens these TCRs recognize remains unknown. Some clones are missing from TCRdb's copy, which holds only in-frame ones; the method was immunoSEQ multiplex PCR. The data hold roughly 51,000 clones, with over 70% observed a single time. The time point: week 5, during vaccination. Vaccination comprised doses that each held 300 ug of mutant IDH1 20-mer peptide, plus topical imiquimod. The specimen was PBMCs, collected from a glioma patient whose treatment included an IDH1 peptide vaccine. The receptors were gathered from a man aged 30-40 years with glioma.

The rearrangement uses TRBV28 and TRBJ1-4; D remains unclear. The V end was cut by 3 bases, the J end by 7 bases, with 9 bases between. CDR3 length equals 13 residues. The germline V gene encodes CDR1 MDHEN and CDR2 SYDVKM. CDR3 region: CASSFGWGEKLFF. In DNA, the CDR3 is TGTGCCAGCAGTTTTGGGTGGGGTGAAAAACTGTTTTTT.

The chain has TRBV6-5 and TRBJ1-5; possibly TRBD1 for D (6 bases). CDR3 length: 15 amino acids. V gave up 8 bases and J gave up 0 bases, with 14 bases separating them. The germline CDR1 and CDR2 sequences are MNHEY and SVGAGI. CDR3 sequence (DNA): TGTGCCAGCGTAGGACAGCATAATAGCAATCAGCCCCAGCATTTT. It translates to CASVGQHNSNQPQHF.

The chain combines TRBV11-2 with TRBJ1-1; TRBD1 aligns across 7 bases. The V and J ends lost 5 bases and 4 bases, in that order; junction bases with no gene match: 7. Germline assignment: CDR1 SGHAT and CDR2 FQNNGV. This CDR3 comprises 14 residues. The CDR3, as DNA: TGTGCCAGCAGCATCTCCCAGGGGGGCACTGAAGCTTTCTTT. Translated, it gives CASSISQGGTEAFF. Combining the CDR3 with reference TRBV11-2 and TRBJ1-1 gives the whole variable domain EAGVAQSPRYKIIEKRQSVAFWCNPISGHATLYWYQQILGQGPKLLIQFQNNGVVDDSQLPKDRFSAERLKGVDSTLKIQPAKLEDSAVYLCASSISQGGTEAFFGQGTRLTVV.

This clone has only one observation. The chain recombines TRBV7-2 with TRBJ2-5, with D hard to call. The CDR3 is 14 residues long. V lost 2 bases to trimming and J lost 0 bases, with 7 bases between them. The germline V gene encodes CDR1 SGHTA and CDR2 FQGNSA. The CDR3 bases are TGTGCCAGCAGCTTAAGGGCTTACCAAGAGACCCAGTACTTC. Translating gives CASSLRAYQETQYF.

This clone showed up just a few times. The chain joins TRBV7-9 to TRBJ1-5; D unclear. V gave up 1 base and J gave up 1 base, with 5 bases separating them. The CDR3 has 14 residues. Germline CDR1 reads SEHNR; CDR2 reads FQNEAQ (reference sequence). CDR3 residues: CASSLGLSNQPQHF. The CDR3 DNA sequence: TGTGCCAGCAGCTTAGGACTGAGCAATCAGCCCCAGCATTTT. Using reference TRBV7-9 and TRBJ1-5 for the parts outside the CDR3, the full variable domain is DTGVSQNPRHKITKRGQNVTFRCDPISEHNRLYWYRQTLGQGPEFLTYFQNEAQLEKSRLLSDRFSAERPKGSFSTLEIQRTEQGDSAMYLCASSLGLSNQPQHFGDGTRLSIL.

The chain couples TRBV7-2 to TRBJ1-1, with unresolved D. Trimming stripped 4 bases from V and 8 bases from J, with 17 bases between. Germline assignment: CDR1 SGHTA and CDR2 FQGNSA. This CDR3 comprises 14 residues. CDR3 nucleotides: TGTGCCAGCAGCTACGCGGACTCAACAACGGAAGCTTTCTTT. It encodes CASSYADSTTEAFF.

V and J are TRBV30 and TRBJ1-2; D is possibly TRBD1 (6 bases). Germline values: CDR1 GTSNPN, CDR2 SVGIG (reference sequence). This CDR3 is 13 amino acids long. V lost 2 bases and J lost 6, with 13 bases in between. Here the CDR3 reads CAWSLAGTHGYTF. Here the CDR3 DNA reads TGTGCCTGGAGTTTAGCAGGGACACATGGCTACACCTTC.

This CDR3 reads CASSPGQGGEQFF. CDR3 nucleotides: TGTGCCAGCAGCCCTGGACAGGGAGGCGAGCAGTTCTTC. The genes are TRBV11-3 and TRBJ2-1; 8 bases are shared with TRBD1. The CDR3 sequence is 13 residues long. The germline V gene encodes CDR1 SGHNT and CDR2 YENEEA. After removal of 5 bases from V and 10 bases from J, the junction contained 7 bases not matched to a gene.

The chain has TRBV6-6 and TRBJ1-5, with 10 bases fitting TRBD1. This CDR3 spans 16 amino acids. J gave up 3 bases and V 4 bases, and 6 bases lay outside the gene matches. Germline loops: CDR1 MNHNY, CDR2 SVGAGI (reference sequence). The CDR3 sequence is CASSSRDRGDNQPQHF. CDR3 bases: TGTGCCAGCAGTTCAAGGGACAGGGGCGACAATCAGCCCCAGCATTTT.

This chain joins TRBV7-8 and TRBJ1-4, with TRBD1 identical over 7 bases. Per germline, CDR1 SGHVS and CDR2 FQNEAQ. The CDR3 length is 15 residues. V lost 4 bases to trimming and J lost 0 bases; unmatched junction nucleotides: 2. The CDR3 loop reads CASSYQGATNEKLFF. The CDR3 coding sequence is TGTGCCAGCAGCTACCAGGGGGCAACTAATGAAAAACTGTTTTTT.

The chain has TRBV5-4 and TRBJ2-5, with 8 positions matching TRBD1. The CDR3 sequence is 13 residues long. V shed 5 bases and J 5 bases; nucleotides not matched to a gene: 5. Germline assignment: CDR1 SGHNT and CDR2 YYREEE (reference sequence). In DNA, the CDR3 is TGTGCCAGCAGGGGACAGGTAGAGGAGACCCAGTACTTC. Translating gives CASRGQVEETQYF.

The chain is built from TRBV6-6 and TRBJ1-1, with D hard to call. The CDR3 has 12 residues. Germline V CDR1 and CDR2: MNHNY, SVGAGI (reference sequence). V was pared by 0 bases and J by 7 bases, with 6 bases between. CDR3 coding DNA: TGTGCCAGCAGTTACTCACCCGTTGAAGCTTTCTTT. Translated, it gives CASSYSPVEAFF.

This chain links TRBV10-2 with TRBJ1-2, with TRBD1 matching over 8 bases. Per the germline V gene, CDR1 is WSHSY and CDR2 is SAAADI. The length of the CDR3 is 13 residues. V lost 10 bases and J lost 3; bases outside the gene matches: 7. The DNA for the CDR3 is TGCGCCACCGATGACAGGGGTTACTATGGCTACACCTTC. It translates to CATDDRGYYGYTF.

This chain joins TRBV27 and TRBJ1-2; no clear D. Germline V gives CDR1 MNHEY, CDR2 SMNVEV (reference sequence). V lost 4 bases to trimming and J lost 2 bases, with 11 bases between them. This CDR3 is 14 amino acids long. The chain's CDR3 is CASSYSTGNYGYTF. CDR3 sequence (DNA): TGTGCCAGCAGTTATAGTACCGGGAACTATGGCTACACCTTC.

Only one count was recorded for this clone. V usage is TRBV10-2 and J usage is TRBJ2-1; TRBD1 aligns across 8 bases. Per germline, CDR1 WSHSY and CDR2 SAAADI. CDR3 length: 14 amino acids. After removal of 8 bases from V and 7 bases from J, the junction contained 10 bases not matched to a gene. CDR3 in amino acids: CASEDRGSFNEQFF. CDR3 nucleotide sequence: TGCGCCAGCGAAGACAGGGGATCGTTTAATGAGCAGTTCTTC.

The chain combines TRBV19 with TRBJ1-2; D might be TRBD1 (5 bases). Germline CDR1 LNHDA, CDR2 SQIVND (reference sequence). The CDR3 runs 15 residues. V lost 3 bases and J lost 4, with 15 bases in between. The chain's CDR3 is CASSIAMGETYGYTF. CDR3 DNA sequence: TGTGCCAGTAGTATTGCCATGGGGGAGACCTATGGCTACACCTTC.

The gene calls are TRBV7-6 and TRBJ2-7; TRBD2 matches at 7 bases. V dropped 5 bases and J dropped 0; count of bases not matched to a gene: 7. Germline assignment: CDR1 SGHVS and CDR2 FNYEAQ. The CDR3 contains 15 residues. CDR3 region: CASSQSGATSYEQYF. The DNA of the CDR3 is TGTGCCAGCAGCCAAAGCGGGGCGACCTCCTACGAGCAGTACTTC. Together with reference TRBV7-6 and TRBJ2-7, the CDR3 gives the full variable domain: GAGVSQSPRYKVTKRGQDVALRCDPISGHVSLYWYRQALGQGPEFLTYFNYEAQQDKSGLPNDRFSAERPEGSISTLTIQRTEQRDSAMYRCASSQSGATSYEQYFGPGTRLTVT.

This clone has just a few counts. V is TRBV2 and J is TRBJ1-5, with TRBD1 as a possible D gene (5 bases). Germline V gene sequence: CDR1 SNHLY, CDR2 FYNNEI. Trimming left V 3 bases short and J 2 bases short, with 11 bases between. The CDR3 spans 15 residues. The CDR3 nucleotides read TGTGCCAGCAGTGATAGGGGTACCCGCAATCAGCCCCAGCATTTT. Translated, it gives CASSDRGTRNQPQHF.

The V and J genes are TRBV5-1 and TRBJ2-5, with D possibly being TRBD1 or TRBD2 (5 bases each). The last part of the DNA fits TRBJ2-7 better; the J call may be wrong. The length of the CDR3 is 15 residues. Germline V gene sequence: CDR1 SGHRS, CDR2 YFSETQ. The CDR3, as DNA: TGCGCCAGCAGACCTGGACTTGAGGGGACCTACGAGCAGTACTTC. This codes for CASRPGLEGTYEQYF.

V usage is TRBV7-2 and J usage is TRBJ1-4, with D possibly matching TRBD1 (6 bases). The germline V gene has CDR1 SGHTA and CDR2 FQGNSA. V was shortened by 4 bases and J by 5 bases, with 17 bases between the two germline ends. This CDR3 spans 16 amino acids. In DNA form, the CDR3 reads TGTGCCAGCAGCTGGAGAGCGGGGGCCCCGAATGAAAAACTGTTTTTT. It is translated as CASSWRAGAPNEKLFF.

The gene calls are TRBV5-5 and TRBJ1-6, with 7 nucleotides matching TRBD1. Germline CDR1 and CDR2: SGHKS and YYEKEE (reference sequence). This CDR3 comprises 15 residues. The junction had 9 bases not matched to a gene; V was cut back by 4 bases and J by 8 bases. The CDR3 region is CASSGEGAVYSPLHF. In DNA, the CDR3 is TGTGCCAGCAGCGGGGAGGGGGCAGTTTATTCACCCCTCCACTTT.

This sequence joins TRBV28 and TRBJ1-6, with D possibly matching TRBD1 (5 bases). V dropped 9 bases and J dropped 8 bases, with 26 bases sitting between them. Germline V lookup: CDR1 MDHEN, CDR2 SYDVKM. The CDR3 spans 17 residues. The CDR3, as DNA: TGTGCCAGGTGCCTCAAGCAAGGTCTGGGGCGGGATTCACCCCTCCACTTT. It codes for CARCLKQGLGRDSPLHF.

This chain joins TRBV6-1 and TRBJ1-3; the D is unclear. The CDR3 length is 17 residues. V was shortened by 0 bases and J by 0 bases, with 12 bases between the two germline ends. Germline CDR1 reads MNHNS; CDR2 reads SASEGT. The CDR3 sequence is CASSEAAPGFSGNTIYF. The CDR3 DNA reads TGTGCCAGCAGTGAAGCGGCTCCCGGATTCTCTGGAAACACCATATATTTT.

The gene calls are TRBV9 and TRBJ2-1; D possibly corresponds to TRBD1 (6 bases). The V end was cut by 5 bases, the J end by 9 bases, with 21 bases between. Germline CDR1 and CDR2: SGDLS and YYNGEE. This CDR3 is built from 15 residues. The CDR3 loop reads CASSATLVQGGEQFF. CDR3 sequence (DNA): TGTGCCAGCAGTGCCACATTAGTACAGGGTGGTGAGCAGTTCTTC.

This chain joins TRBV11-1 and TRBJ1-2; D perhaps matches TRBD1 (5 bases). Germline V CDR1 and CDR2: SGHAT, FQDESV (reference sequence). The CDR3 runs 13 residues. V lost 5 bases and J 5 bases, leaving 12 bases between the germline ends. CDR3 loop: CASSPTGVYGYTF. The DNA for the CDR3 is TGTGCCAGCAGCCCGACGGGGGTTTATGGCTACACCTTC.

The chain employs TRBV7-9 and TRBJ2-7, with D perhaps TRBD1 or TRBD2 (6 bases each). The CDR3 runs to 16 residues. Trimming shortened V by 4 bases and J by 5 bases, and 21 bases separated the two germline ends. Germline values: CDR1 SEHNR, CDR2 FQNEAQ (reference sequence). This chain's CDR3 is CASSYYLGGLIHEQYF. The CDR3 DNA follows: TGTGCCAGCAGCTACTACCTTGGGGGGCTGATACACGAGCAGTACTTC.

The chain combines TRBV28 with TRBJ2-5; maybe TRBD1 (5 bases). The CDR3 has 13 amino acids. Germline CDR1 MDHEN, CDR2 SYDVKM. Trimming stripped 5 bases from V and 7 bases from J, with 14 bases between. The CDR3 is CASSAGLFGTQYF. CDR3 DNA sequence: TGTGCCAGCAGTGCAGGGTTGTTTGGGACCCAGTACTTC.

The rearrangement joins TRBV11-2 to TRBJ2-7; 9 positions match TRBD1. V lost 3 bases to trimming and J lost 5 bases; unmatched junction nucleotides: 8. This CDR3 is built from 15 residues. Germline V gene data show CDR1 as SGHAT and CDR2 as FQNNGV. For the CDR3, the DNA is TGTGCCAGCAGCTTCCCCGGGACAGGGCGCCACGAGCAGTACTTC. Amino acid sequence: CASSFPGTGRHEQYF. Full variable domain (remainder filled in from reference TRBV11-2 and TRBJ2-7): EAGVAQSPRYKIIEKRQSVAFWCNPISGHATLYWYQQILGQGPKLLIQFQNNGVVDDSQLPKDRFSAERLKGVDSTLKIQPAKLEDSAVYLCASSFPGTGRHEQYFGPGTRLTVT.

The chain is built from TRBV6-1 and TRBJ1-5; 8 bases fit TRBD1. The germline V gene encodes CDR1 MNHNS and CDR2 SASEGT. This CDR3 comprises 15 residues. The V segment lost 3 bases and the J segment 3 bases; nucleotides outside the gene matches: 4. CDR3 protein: CASSEGQADNQPQHF. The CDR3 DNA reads TGTGCCAGCAGTGAGGGACAGGCCGACAATCAGCCCCAGCATTTT.

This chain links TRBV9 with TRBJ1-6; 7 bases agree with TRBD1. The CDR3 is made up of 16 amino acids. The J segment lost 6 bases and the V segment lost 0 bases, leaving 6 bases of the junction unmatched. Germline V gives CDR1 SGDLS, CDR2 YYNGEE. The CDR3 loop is CASSVVSGGINSPLHF. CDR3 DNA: TGTGCCAGCAGCGTAGTATCAGGGGGAATTAATTCACCCCTCCACTTT.